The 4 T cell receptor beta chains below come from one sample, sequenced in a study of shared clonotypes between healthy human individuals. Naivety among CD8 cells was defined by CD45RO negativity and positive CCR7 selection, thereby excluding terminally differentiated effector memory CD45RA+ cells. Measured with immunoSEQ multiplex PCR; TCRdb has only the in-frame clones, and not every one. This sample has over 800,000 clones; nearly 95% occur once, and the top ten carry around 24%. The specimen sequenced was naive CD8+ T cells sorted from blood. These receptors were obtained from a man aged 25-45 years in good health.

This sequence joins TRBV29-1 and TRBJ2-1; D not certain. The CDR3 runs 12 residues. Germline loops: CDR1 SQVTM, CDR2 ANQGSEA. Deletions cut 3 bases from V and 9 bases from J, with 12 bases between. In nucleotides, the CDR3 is TGCAGCGTTGAGGCGGTGGGCATTGAGCAGTTCTTC. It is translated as CSVEAVGIEQFF.

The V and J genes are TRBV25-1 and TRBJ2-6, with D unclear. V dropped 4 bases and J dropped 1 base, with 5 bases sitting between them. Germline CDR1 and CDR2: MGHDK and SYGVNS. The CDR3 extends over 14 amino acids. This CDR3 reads CASSGTSGANVLTF. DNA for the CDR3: TGTGCCAGCAGTGGGACGTCTGGGGCCAACGTCCTGACTTTC.

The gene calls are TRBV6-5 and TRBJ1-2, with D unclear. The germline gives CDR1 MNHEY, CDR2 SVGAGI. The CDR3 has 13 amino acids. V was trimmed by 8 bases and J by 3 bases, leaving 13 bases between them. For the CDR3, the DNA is TGTGCCAGCCGCGATCGGGGTGACTATGGCTACACCTTC. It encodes CASRDRGDYGYTF.

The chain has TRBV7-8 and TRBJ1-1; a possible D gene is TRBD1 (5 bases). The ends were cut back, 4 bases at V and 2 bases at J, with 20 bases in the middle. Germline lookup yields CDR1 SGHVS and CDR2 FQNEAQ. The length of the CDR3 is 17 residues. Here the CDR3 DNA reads TGTGCCAGCAGCTCGTACATCTACGGGGCCACCAACACTGAAGCTTTCTTT. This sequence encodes CASSSYIYGATNTEAFF.